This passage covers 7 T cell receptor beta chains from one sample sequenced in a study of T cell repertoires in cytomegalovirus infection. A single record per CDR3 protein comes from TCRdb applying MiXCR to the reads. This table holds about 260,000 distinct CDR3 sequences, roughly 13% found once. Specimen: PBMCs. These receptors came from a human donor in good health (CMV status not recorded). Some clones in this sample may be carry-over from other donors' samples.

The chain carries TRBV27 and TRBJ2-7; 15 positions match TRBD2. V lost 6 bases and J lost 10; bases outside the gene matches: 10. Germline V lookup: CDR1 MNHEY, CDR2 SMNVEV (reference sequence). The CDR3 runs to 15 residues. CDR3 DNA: TGTGCCAGCAGAATCGGACTAGCGGGGGGGGCGAGCCAGTACTTC. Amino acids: CASRIGLAGGASQYF.

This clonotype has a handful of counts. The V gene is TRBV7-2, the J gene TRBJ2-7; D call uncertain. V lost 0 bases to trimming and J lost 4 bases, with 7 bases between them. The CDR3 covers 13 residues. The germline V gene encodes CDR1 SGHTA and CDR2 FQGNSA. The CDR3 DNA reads TGTGCCAGCAGCTTAGCGCTAACGTACGAGCAGTACTTC. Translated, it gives CASSLALTYEQYF.

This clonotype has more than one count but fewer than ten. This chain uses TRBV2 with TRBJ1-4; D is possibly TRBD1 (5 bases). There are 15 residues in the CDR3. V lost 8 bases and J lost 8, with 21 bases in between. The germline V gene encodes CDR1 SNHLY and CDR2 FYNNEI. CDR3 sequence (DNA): TGTGCCAGCCCACCGGTCGAGGGGACGGGAGAAAAACTGTTTTTT. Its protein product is CASPPVEGTGEKLFF.

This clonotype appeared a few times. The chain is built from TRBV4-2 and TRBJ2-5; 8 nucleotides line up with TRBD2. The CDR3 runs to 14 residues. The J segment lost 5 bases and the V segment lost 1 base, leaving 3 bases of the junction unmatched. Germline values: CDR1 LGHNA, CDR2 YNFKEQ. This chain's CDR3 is CASSQVAGYETQYF. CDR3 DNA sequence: TGTGCCAGCAGCCAAGTAGCGGGGTACGAGACCCAGTACTTC.

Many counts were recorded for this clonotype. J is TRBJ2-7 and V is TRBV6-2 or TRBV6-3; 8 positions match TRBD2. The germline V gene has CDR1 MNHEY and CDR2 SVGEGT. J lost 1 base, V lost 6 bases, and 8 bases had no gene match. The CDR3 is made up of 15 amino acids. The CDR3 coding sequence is TGTGCCAGCAGACATACTAGCGGACTTTCCTACGAGCAGTACTTC. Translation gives CASRHTSGLSYEQYF.

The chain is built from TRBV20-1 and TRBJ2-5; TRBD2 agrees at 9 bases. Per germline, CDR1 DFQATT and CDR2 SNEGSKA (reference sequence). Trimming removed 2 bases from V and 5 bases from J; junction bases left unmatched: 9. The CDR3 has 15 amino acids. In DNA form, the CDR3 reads TGCAGTGCTAGAAGGGCGGGGGGGCCGGGGGAGACCCAGTACTTC. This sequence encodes CSARRAGGPGETQYF.

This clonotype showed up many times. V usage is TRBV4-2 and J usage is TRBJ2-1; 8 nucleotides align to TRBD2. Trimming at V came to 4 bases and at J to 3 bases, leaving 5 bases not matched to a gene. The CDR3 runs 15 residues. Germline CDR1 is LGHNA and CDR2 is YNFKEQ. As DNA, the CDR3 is TGTGCCAGCAGCCCAACTAGCGGAGACTACAATGAGCAGTTCTTC. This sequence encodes CASSPTSGDYNEQFF.